These T cell receptor beta chains were read from a single sample in a study of blood T cell repertoires in COVID-19. Here immunoSEQ multiplex PCR was the method, and the copy in TCRdb shows in-frame clones only, minus some. The data contain 150,000 or so clones, roughly 88% of them singletons. The sample comprised peripheral blood. These receptors were taken from a man aged 55-75 years with COVID-19, enrolled during active disease. Each CDR3 is given with its conserved first and last residue. Each record gives: clone size, D gene, CDR3 length, J gene, V gene, CDR3 DNA, CDR3 protein. D genes are given only for firm matches. Part of the rows lack a size; the others show once, few, many or a class for expanded clones.

clone size: NA; D gene: TRBD1; CDR3 length: 13; J gene: TRBJ1-1; V gene: TRBV7-3; CDR3 DNA: TGTGCCAGCAGCTCGACAGGGACGACTGAAGCTTTCTTT; CDR3 protein: CASSSTGTTEAFF
clone size: once; D gene: TRBD1; CDR3 length: 13; J gene: TRBJ1-2; V gene: TRBV6-4; CDR3 DNA: TGTGCCAGCAGATCCGACAGGGATTATGGCTACACCTTC; CDR3 protein: CASRSDRDYGYTF
clone size: NA; D gene: NA; CDR3 length: 14; J gene: TRBJ1-6; V gene: TRBV11-2; CDR3 DNA: TGTGCCAGCAGCTTAGCAGGGTATAATTCACCCCTCCACTTT; CDR3 protein: CASSLAGYNSPLHF
clone size: NA; D gene: NA; CDR3 length: 11; J gene: TRBJ1-2; V gene: TRBV19; CDR3 DNA: TGTGCCAGTAGTACCTACTATGGCTACACCTTC; CDR3 protein: CASSTYYGYTF
clone size: NA; D gene: NA; CDR3 length: 15; J gene: TRBJ2-4; V gene: TRBV28; CDR3 DNA: TGTGCCAGCAGTGTGACAGGCATAGCCAAAAACATTCAGTACTTC; CDR3 protein: CASSVTGIAKNIQYF
clone size: NA; D gene: NA; CDR3 length: 12; J gene: TRBJ2-5; V gene: TRBV3-1/TRBV3-2; CDR3 DNA: TGTGCCAGCAGCCCCGTCCAAGAGACCCAGTACTTC; CDR3 protein: CASSPVQETQYF
clone size: NA; D gene: NA; CDR3 length: 13; J gene: TRBJ1-5; V gene: TRBV29-1; CDR3 DNA: TGCAGCGTTGTCGAGTATAGCAATCAGCCCCAGCATTTT; CDR3 protein: CSVVEYSNQPQHF
clone size: NA; D gene: TRBD1; CDR3 length: 14; J gene: TRBJ1-5; V gene: TRBV6-5; CDR3 DNA: TGTGCCAGCAGGGCGGGACAGGGTAATCAGCCCCAGCATTTT; CDR3 protein: CASRAGQGNQPQHF
clone size: NA; D gene: TRBD1; CDR3 length: 15; J gene: TRBJ1-3; V gene: TRBV15; CDR3 DNA: TGTGCCACCAGCCCCCGGGACAGGGGGGGAAACACCATATATTTT; CDR3 protein: CATSPRDRGGNTIYF
clone size: few; D gene: TRBD2; CDR3 length: 13; J gene: TRBJ2-1; V gene: TRBV18; CDR3 DNA: TGTGCCAGCTCAGTTAAAGGGACTAGCGAGCAGTTCTTC; CDR3 protein: CASSVKGTSEQFF
clone size: NA; D gene: NA; CDR3 length: 15; J gene: TRBJ2-7; V gene: TRBV3-1/TRBV3-2; CDR3 DNA: TGTGCCAGCAGCTTGCGGAGGGCGGGGTTGGACGAGCAGTACTTC; CDR3 protein: CASSLRRAGLDEQYF
clone size: NA; D gene: TRBD1; CDR3 length: 15; J gene: TRBJ1-4; V gene: TRBV7-2; CDR3 DNA: TGTGCCAGCAGCTCCACAGGGGGCACTAATGAAAAACTGTTTTTT; CDR3 protein: CASSSTGGTNEKLFF
clone size: NA; D gene: TRBD1; CDR3 length: 14; J gene: TRBJ2-7; V gene: TRBV5-4; CDR3 DNA: TGTGCCAGCAGCTTGAGGACAGGGAGTTACGAGCAGTACTTC; CDR3 protein: CASSLRTGSYEQYF
clone size: once; D gene: TRBD2; CDR3 length: 18; J gene: TRBJ2-1; V gene: TRBV7-2; CDR3 DNA: TGTGCCAGCAGCGCGATTAAGCGGGGGGAAATCAATTACAATGAGCAGTTCTTC; CDR3 protein: CASSAIKRGEINYNEQFF
clone size: NA; D gene: NA; CDR3 length: 15; J gene: TRBJ2-7; V gene: TRBV19; CDR3 DNA: TGTGCCAGTAGTATAAGGGAGAGTAGAGGCTACGAGCAGTACTTC; CDR3 protein: CASSIRESRGYEQYF
clone size: NA; D gene: NA; CDR3 length: 14; J gene: TRBJ1-2; V gene: TRBV18; CDR3 DNA: TGTGCCAGCTCACGGTCTCTAAGCTCAGGAGGCTACACCTTC; CDR3 protein: CASSRSLSSGGYTF
clone size: NA; D gene: TRBD1; CDR3 length: 15; J gene: TRBJ1-1; V gene: TRBV11-2; CDR3 DNA: TGTGCCAGCAGCCTGAGACAGGGCTCTGGCATTGAAGCTTTCTTT; CDR3 protein: CASSLRQGSGIEAFF
clone size: NA; D gene: NA; CDR3 length: 14; J gene: TRBJ2-1; V gene: TRBV6-5; CDR3 DNA: TGTGCCAGCAGTTACCGGAGGGATCCGAATGAGCAGTTCTTC; CDR3 protein: CASSYRRDPNEQFF
clone size: once; D gene: NA; CDR3 length: 12; J gene: TRBJ1-1; V gene: TRBV28; CDR3 DNA: TGTGCCAGCAGTTTAAGTCAGACTGAAGCTTTCTTT; CDR3 protein: CASSLSQTEAFF
clone size: NA; D gene: TRBD1; CDR3 length: 15; J gene: TRBJ2-7; V gene: TRBV7-9; CDR3 DNA: TGTGCCAGCAGCCGTGAACCGGGACAGGGGCCCCAGCAGTACTTC; CDR3 protein: CASSREPGQGPQQYF
clone size: NA; D gene: NA; CDR3 length: 14; J gene: TRBJ1-2; V gene: TRBV18; CDR3 DNA: TGTGCCAGCTCACCACCTGAGGTCTCTAGGGGCTACACCTTC; CDR3 protein: CASSPPEVSRGYTF
clone size: NA; D gene: NA; CDR3 length: 15; J gene: TRBJ2-5; V gene: TRBV4-2; CDR3 DNA: TGTGCCAGCAGCCTGGAACCGGGGGACCAAGAGACCCAGTACTTC; CDR3 protein: CASSLEPGDQETQYF
clone size: once; D gene: TRBD1; CDR3 length: 16; J gene: TRBJ1-2; V gene: TRBV6-2/TRBV6-3; CDR3 DNA: TGTGCCAGCAGTTACCGGACACAGGGGATTCGTTATGGCTACACCTTC; CDR3 protein: CASSYRTQGIRYGYTF
clone size: NA; D gene: TRBD1; CDR3 length: 16; J gene: TRBJ1-2; V gene: TRBV9; CDR3 DNA: TGTGCCAGCAGCGGTACAGGGGGGAGAGCTAACTATGGCTACACCTTC; CDR3 protein: CASSGTGGRANYGYTF
clone size: NA; D gene: TRBD2; CDR3 length: 15; J gene: TRBJ2-3; V gene: TRBV5-1; CDR3 DNA: TGCGCCAGCAGCTTGGTAGCGGGGAGCACAGATACGCAGTATTTT; CDR3 protein: CASSLVAGSTDTQYF
clone size: NA; D gene: TRBD2; CDR3 length: 18; J gene: TRBJ2-1; V gene: TRBV6-2/TRBV6-3; CDR3 DNA: TGTGCCAGCAGCAGTTCCTTAGCGGGGAAGAGCTCCTACAATGAGCAGTTCTTC; CDR3 protein: CASSSSLAGKSSYNEQFF
clone size: NA; D gene: TRBD1; CDR3 length: 14; J gene: TRBJ1-5; V gene: TRBV29-1; CDR3 DNA: TGCAGCGTGGCACAGGGGTATGGCAATCAGCCCCAGCATTTT; CDR3 protein: CSVAQGYGNQPQHF
clone size: NA; D gene: NA; CDR3 length: 13; J gene: TRBJ2-1; V gene: TRBV11-3; CDR3 DNA: TGTGCCAGCAGCTTAGCGTGGAGAAATGAGCAGTTCTTC; CDR3 protein: CASSLAWRNEQFF
clone size: NA; D gene: TRBD1; CDR3 length: 15; J gene: TRBJ1-1; V gene: TRBV4-1; CDR3 DNA: TGCGCCAGCAGCCAAGAGGACAGGGAGAACACTGAAGCTTTCTTT; CDR3 protein: CASSQEDRENTEAFF
clone size: NA; D gene: TRBD1; CDR3 length: 15; J gene: TRBJ2-2; V gene: TRBV4-3; CDR3 DNA: TGCGCCAGCAGCCAGCCAGACAGGGTCAACGGGGAGCTGTTTTTT; CDR3 protein: CASSQPDRVNGELFF
clone size: NA; D gene: TRBD1; CDR3 length: 15; J gene: TRBJ1-5; V gene: TRBV11-1; CDR3 DNA: TGTGCCAGCAGCACCGGGACAGGCAACAATCAGCCCCAGCATTTT; CDR3 protein: CASSTGTGNNQPQHF
clone size: NA; D gene: TRBD2; CDR3 length: 11; J gene: TRBJ2-3; V gene: TRBV6-5; CDR3 DNA: TGTGCCACCTCCGGACTAGCAACGCAGTATTTT; CDR3 protein: CATSGLATQYF
clone size: NA; D gene: NA; CDR3 length: 14; J gene: TRBJ2-5; V gene: TRBV5-6; CDR3 DNA: TGTGCCAGCAGCTTGTATGCACGAGTAGAGACCCAGTACTTC; CDR3 protein: CASSLYARVETQYF
clone size: NA; D gene: TRBD1; CDR3 length: 18; J gene: TRBJ1-2; V gene: TRBV5-6; CDR3 DNA: TGTGCCAGCAGCTACAAGACAGGGATGGACCTAGCTAACTATGGCTACACCTTC; CDR3 protein: CASSYKTGMDLANYGYTF
clone size: few; D gene: NA; CDR3 length: 16; J gene: TRBJ2-3; V gene: TRBV27; CDR3 DNA: TGTGCCAGCAGTTTTCGTGTCGGGAGTAACACAGATACGCAGTATTTT; CDR3 protein: CASSFRVGSNTDTQYF
clone size: NA; D gene: TRBD2; CDR3 length: 16; J gene: TRBJ2-1; V gene: TRBV10-3; CDR3 DNA: TGTGCCATCAGTGATTTTGTACTAGCGGCCTACAATGAGCAGTTCTTC; CDR3 protein: CAISDFVLAAYNEQFF